These 9 T cell receptor beta chains were all obtained from the same sample, sequenced in a study of T-cell memory formation after mild COVID-19. MiXCR, applied by TCRdb to the 5' RACE reads, yields one record per CDR3 protein. The repertoire holds approximately 300,000 distinct CDR3 sequences, with over 7% as singletons. Sequencing input: PBMCs or a T cell subset sorted from them (not recorded which). These receptors originate from a man between 18 and 35 years old who had mild COVID-19 (a few samples of this study predate the infection). Cell type and time point are not known.

The V gene is TRBV4-2, the J gene TRBJ2-3; D is perhaps TRBD2 (5 bases). Germline CDR1 reads LGHNA; CDR2 reads YNFKEQ. The CDR3 extends over 16 amino acids. Trimming pared 0 bases from V and 3 bases from J, leaving 13 bases between. The CDR3 sequence: CASSQDRLGSTDTQYF. The CDR3 region has the DNA TGTGCCAGCAGCCAAGATAGGTTGGGGAGTACAGATACGCAGTATTTT.

CDR3 loop: CASSGPLDTFF. In nucleotides, the CDR3 is TGCGCCAGCAGCGGACCTCTTGACACTTTCTTT. The chain carries TRBV4-1 and TRBJ1-1; no clear D gene. CDR3 length: 11 amino acids. Germline V gene lookup returns CDR1 MGHRA and CDR2 YSYEKL. The V gene lost 5 bases and the J gene lost 12 bases, with 13 bases spanning the gap.

This clonotype showed up just a few times. The chain links TRBV6-6 to TRBJ1-5; D possibly corresponds to TRBD1 (6 bases). V was trimmed by 5 bases and J by 4 bases, leaving 12 bases between them. Germline values: CDR1 MNHNY, CDR2 SVGAGI (reference sequence). CDR3 size: 14 residues. CDR3 in amino acids: CASSQQGRNQPQHF. Here the CDR3 DNA reads TGTGCCAGCAGTCAACAGGGTCGGAATCAGCCCCAGCATTTT.

This clonotype was counted only a few times. The chain links TRBV5-6 to TRBJ1-4; D call uncertain. CDR1 and CDR2 from the germline V gene are SGHDT and YYEEEE. V was cut by 0 bases and J by 8 bases, with 8 bases left in between. There are 13 residues in the CDR3. The CDR3 DNA follows: TGTGCCAGCAGCTTGGGACGGTTAGAAAAACTGTTTTTT. It yields the protein CASSLGRLEKLFF.

The table lists this clonotype with a few counts. The chain combines TRBV10-3 with TRBJ2-3; either TRBD1 or TRBD2 may fit D (6 bases each). The CDR3 sequence is 15 residues long. Germline CDR1 ENHRY, CDR2 SYGVKD. V was shortened by 7 bases and J by 1 base, with 15 bases between the two germline ends. The CDR3 coding sequence is TGTGCCATCAAGTCCGGGGGCGCCGGCACAGATACGCAGTATTTT. Amino acid sequence: CAIKSGGAGTDTQYF.

The V gene is TRBV28, the J gene TRBJ1-1; the D gene is possibly TRBD1 (6 bases). V was cut by 10 bases and J by 2 bases, with 20 bases left in between. Germline V lookup: CDR1 MDHEN, CDR2 SYDVKM. The CDR3 length is 15 residues. The CDR3 spells CATNARGGANTEAFF. CDR3 in DNA: TGTGCCACCAACGCAAGGGGGGGGGCAAACACTGAAGCTTTCTTT.

The table lists this clonotype with a few counts. As DNA, the CDR3 is TGCAGTGCTAGAGATTACGGCCCCCGAGGGAATGAGCAGTTCTTC. Protein product: CSARDYGPRGNEQFF. This chain connects TRBV20-1 to TRBJ2-1; tentative D call: TRBD2 (5 bases). Germline-derived CDR1 and CDR2 are DFQATT and SNEGSKA (reference sequence). The CDR3 spans 15 residues. V was trimmed by 0 bases and J by 7 bases, leaving 16 bases between them.

This clonotype was counted between two and nine times. V usage is TRBV5-1 and J usage is TRBJ1-3; 8 bases line up with TRBD1. Germline V gene sequence: CDR1 SGHRS, CDR2 YFSETQ. Losses at the gene ends were 3 bases for V and 0 bases for J; bases not matched to a gene: 5. The CDR3 is 16 residues long. The CDR3 DNA reads as TGCGCCAGCAGCTCGCAGGGGGCCGGCTCTGGAAACACCATATATTTT. It yields the protein CASSSQGAGSGNTIYF.

This clonotype has a count of ten or more. The chain combines TRBV5-1 with TRBJ2-1, with 10 bases fitting TRBD1. The V segment lost 7 bases and the J segment 6 bases; nucleotides outside the gene matches: 10. CDR1 and CDR2 (germline): SGHRS, YFSETQ. This CDR3 has 15 amino acids. In nucleotides, the CDR3 is TGCGCCAGCGCACTGGGCGGACAGGGGGGCAATGAGCAGTTCTTC. Its translation: CASALGGQGGNEQFF.